Each of the 20 T cell receptor beta chains below was sequenced from the same sample in a study of T cells after yellow fever vaccination. From the 5' RACE reads, TCRdb called clonotypes with MiXCR, one entry per CDR3 protein. Of about 210,000 distinct CDR3 sequences in the sample, 3% to 4% were seen once. Sequencing was performed on CD4+ T cells sorted from PBMCs, taken 10 days after the yellow fever booster vaccination. These receptors all come from a man between 18 and 35 years old who received the YFV17D yellow fever vaccine.

A few counts support this clonotype. This chain uses TRBV6-7 with TRBJ2-3; 12 nucleotides align to TRBD1. TRBV6-7 counts as an open reading frame of uncertain function. V gave up 6 bases and J gave up 4 bases; unmatched junction bases: 11. The CDR3 length is 17 residues. CDR3 protein: CASSLSRDRGLPDTQYF. Written as DNA, the CDR3 is TGTGCCAGCAGCCTATCCAGGGACAGGGGGCTCCCAGATACGCAGTATTTT.

In its sample, this clonotype was seen many times. This chain links TRBV7-3 with TRBJ1-3; 7 positions agree with TRBD1. This CDR3 has 15 residues. CDR1 and CDR2 (germline): SGHTA, FQGTGA. The V and J ends lost 5 bases and 3 bases, in that order; junction bases with no gene match: 7. The CDR3 sequence: CASSPGQLVGNTIYF. The CDR3 DNA follows: TGTGCCAGCAGCCCGGGACAGCTGGTTGGAAACACCATATATTTT.

V gene TRBV4-2 combines with J gene TRBJ2-5; possible D gene TRBD2, 6 bases. This CDR3 comprises 15 residues. From germline, CDR1 is LGHNA and CDR2 YNFKEQ. V lost 4 bases and J lost 3, with 15 bases in between. CDR3 sequence: CASSPTGLPEETQYF. CDR3 bases: TGTGCCAGCAGCCCTACGGGACTCCCGGAAGAGACCCAGTACTTC.

This clonotype was found many times. The chain links TRBV5-1 to TRBJ2-3; 8 bases align to TRBD2. V dropped 4 bases and J dropped 6; count of bases not matched to a gene: 10. The V gene's germline CDR1 is SGHRS and CDR2 YFSETQ. The CDR3 is 15 residues long. The CDR3 loop is CASSPRGGGIDTQYF. The CDR3 DNA is TGCGCCAGCAGCCCCCGTGGCGGGGGGATCGATACGCAGTATTTT.

This clonotype occurred a few times. CDR3: CASSIRIEVRTQYF. The CDR3 nucleotides read TGTGCCAGTAGTATTAGGATCGAGGTCCGAACGCAGTATTTT. The gene calls are TRBV19 and TRBJ2-3; no reliable D call. The V and J ends lost 3 bases and 9 bases respectively, with 16 bases between them. Per germline, CDR1 LNHDA and CDR2 SQIVND (reference sequence). CDR3 length: 14 amino acids.

This clonotype was recorded many times. The V gene is TRBV12-3 or TRBV12-4, the J gene TRBJ2-1; D is unresolved. With 1 base removed from V and 2 bases from J, the gap between germline ends came to 6 bases. CDR3 length: 14 amino acids. The CDR3 DNA is TGTGCCAGCAGTTTAGTACATCCCTACAATGAGCAGTTCTTC. This codes for CASSLVHPYNEQFF.

There are many counts of this clonotype. The genes are TRBV20-1 and TRBJ1-2; D is possibly TRBD1 (5 bases). The CDR3 totals 12 residues. Trimming shortened V by 3 bases and J by 8 bases, and 13 bases separated the two germline ends. Germline V gives CDR1 DFQATT, CDR2 SNEGSKA (reference sequence). As DNA, the CDR3 is TGCAGTGCTAGGAAGGGGTTGGGGGGCTACACCTTC. Translating gives CSARKGLGGYTF.

The V gene is TRBV18, the J gene TRBJ2-2; no clear D gene. Germline-derived CDR1 and CDR2 are KGHSH and LQKENI. The CDR3 runs to 16 residues. V dropped 2 bases and J dropped 0 bases, with 10 bases sitting between them. As DNA, the CDR3 is TGTGCCAGCTCACCAAAAAACAGACCGAACACCGGGGAGCTGTTTTTT. Protein product: CASSPKNRPNTGELFF. Looking up the rest from reference TRBV18 and TRBJ2-2 gives the full variable domain: NAGVMQNPRHLVRRRGQEARLRCSPMKGHSHVYWYRQLPEEGLKFMVYLQKENIIDESGMPKERFSAEFPKEGPSILRIQQVVRGDSAAYFCASSPKNRPNTGELFFGEGSRLTVL.

This clonotype occurred many times. V usage is TRBV20-1 and J usage is TRBJ2-3; weak D call: TRBD1 (6 bases). The V gene's germline CDR1 is DFQATT and CDR2 SNEGSKA (reference sequence). The CDR3 has 15 amino acids. V lost 0 bases and J lost 1, with 11 bases in between. DNA for the CDR3: TGCAGTGCTAGAGAATCAGGGGCTGGCACAGATACGCAGTATTTT. As protein: CSARESGAGTDTQYF.

This clonotype was seen a few times. The rearrangement links TRBV20-1 to TRBJ2-7, with D uncertain. The V end lost 4 bases, the J end lost 1 base, and 14 bases lay between the germline ends. CDR1 and CDR2 (germline): DFQATT, SNEGSKA (reference sequence). The CDR3 runs to 14 residues. The CDR3 spells CSAIDPGPSYEQYF. In DNA form, the CDR3 reads TGCAGTGCTATAGACCCCGGTCCTTCCTACGAGCAGTACTTC.

This clonotype was counted at least ten times. This chain links TRBV29-1 with TRBJ1-5, with 10 bases aligning to TRBD1. Germline-derived CDR1 and CDR2 are SQVTM and ANQGSEA. This CDR3 is built from 14 residues. After removal of 3 bases from V and 5 bases from J, the junction contained 4 bases not matched to a gene. DNA for the CDR3: TGCAGCGTTGAGGGGACAGGGGTAGATCAGCCCCAGCATTTT. Translating gives CSVEGTGVDQPQHF.

The rearrangement uses TRBV20-1 and TRBJ2-3, with TRBD2 matching 9 bases. The CDR3 extends over 17 amino acids. Germline-derived CDR1 and CDR2 are DFQATT and SNEGSKA (reference sequence). The V and J ends lost 6 bases and 4 bases, in that order; junction bases with no gene match: 17. The CDR3 sequence: CSAGPPRGGYVSDTQYF. CDR3 sequence (DNA): TGCAGTGCAGGGCCCCCGCGGGGGGGTTACGTCTCAGATACGCAGTATTTT.

This clonotype was detected only a few times. This chain links TRBV29-1 with TRBJ1-5; the match to TRBD1 covers 8 bases. The CDR3 is 13 amino acids. V dropped 5 bases and J dropped 5; count of bases not matched to a gene: 5. The germline gives CDR1 SQVTM, CDR2 ANQGSEA. CDR3 nucleotide sequence: TGCAGCGTTTTACAGGGGGAAGATCAGCCCCAGCATTTT. It is translated as CSVLQGEDQPQHF.

This clonotype was recorded a few times. The chain couples TRBV29-1 to TRBJ2-2; 8 bases match TRBD1. The V segment lost 6 bases and the J segment 6 bases; nucleotides outside the gene matches: 9. This CDR3 contains 14 residues. Per the germline V gene, CDR1 is SQVTM and CDR2 is ANQGSEA. Here the CDR3 reads CSVQSTGAPGELFF. In nucleotides, the CDR3 is TGCAGCGTGCAATCGACAGGGGCACCCGGGGAGCTGTTTTTT.

This clonotype was recorded at least ten times. The genes are TRBV12-3 or TRBV12-4 and TRBJ2-1, with TRBD2 as a possible D gene (7 bases). V gave up 1 base and J gave up 4 bases, with 17 bases separating them. This CDR3 contains 17 residues. The CDR3, as DNA: TGTGCCAGCAGTTTAGTAGGGGGGGGAACGAATTACAATGAGCAGTTCTTC. Encoded protein: CASSLVGGGTNYNEQFF.

V gene TRBV7-7 combines with J gene TRBJ1-1; D not resolved. This CDR3 has 14 amino acids. CDR1 is SSHAT and CDR2 is FNYEAQ in the germline V gene (reference sequence). Trimming cost V 5 bases and J 4 bases, with 14 bases left between them. For the CDR3, the DNA is TGTGCCAGCAGCCCGATGACCGCGGCCACTGAAGCTTTCTTT. It yields the protein CASSPMTAATEAFF.

In its sample, this clonotype was seen many times. The chain is built from TRBV4-1 and TRBJ2-5; perhaps TRBD2 as D (6 bases). The V end was cut by 0 bases, the J end by 5 bases, with 16 bases between. This CDR3 is 16 amino acids long. CDR1 is MGHRA and CDR2 is YSYEKL in the germline V gene. CDR3 nucleotides: TGCGCCAGCAGCCAAGAAAAGTCCGGGGGTCTGGAGACCCAGTACTTC. Translating gives CASSQEKSGGLETQYF.

This clonotype has a count of ten or more. CDR3 in amino acids: CASSHRERNYGYTF. CDR3 in DNA: TGCGCCAGCAGCCACAGGGAGCGTAACTATGGCTACACCTTC. The chain has TRBV5-1 and TRBJ1-2, with D perhaps matching TRBD1 (6 bases). CDR1 and CDR2 (germline): SGHRS, YFSETQ. This CDR3 has 14 residues. Trimming removed 4 bases from V and 1 base from J, with 11 bases in between. Full variable domain (rest looked up from reference TRBV5-1 and TRBJ1-2): KAGVTQTPRYLIKTRGQQVTLSCSPISGHRSVSWYQQTPGQGLQFLFEYFSETQRNKGNFPGRFSGRQFSNSRSEMNVSTLELGDSALYLCASSHRERNYGYTFGSGTRLTVV.

The table lists this clonotype with a few counts. The V and J genes are TRBV12-3 or TRBV12-4 and TRBJ2-3, with 10 bases matching TRBD2. The CDR3 extends over 15 amino acids. Unmatched junction bases numbered 3, after V lost 5 bases and J lost 1 base. Written as DNA, the CDR3 is TGTGCCAGCAGTGAACTAGCGGGGCGCACAGATACGCAGTATTTT. Its translation: CASSELAGRTDTQYF.

This clonotype occurred a few times. The genes are TRBV5-4 and TRBJ1-2, with D tentatively TRBD1 (6 bases). Germline CDR1 reads SGHNT; CDR2 reads YYREEE (reference sequence). V dropped 4 bases and J dropped 7 bases, with 23 bases sitting between them. CDR3 length: 16 amino acids. This chain's CDR3 is CASSPLGRGARSGYTF. For the CDR3, the DNA is TGTGCCAGCAGCCCACTAGGTCGGGGGGCGCGTTCTGGCTACACCTTC. Full variable domain (missing parts from reference TRBV5-4 and TRBJ1-2): ETGVTQSPTHLIKTRGQQVTLRCSSQSGHNTVSWYQQALGQGPQFIFQYYREEENGRGNFPPRFSGLQFPNYSSELNVNALELDDSALYLCASSPLGRGARSGYTFGSGTRLTVV.